The rows below give T cell receptor beta chains drawn from one sample of a study of control samples from healthy donors and cancer patients. Profiled with immunoSEQ multiplex PCR; TCRdb holds only in-frame clones, not every one. The sample holds roughly 43,000 clones, roughly 94% seen once. Sequenced: blood. Receptors originate from a man aged 55-75 years in good health. Both conserved end residues are part of each CDR3. D genes are given only for firm matches. Rows may omit the clone size; those that give it use once, few, many or a size class.

d_call j_call v_call clone_size cdr3_nt cdr3_aa
- TRBJ1-3 TRBV9 - TGTGCCAGCAGCGTAGTTTCGGGGGGCTTTGGAAACACCATATATTTT CASSVVSGGFGNTIYF
- TRBJ1-1 TRBV19 once TGTGCCAGTAGTATCCCGGGGTTGGGCACTGAAGCTTTCTTT CASSIPGLGTEAFF
- TRBJ1-5 TRBV20-1 - TGCAGTGCTAGTTTGGGGGGGCGAGGCAATCAGCCCCAGCATTTT CSASLGGRGNQPQHF
- TRBJ1-5 TRBV3-1/TRBV3-2 - TGTGCCAGCAGTAACGGCCTACGCGATCAGCCCCAGCATTTT CASSNGLRDQPQHF
- TRBJ1-2 TRBV30 - TGTGCCTGGAATCCGCCGGGGCCACAATGGTGGTATGGCTACACCTTC CAWNPPGPQWWYGYTF
TRBD1 TRBJ1-1 TRBV9 - TGTGCCAGCAGCGTAGCGGGACAGAAAGAAGCTTTCTTT CASSVAGQKEAFF
- TRBJ2-1 TRBV10-3 - TGTGCCATCAGTGAGTCGGTTATGAGGGACAATGAGCAGTTCTTC CAISESVMRDNEQFF
TRBD2 TRBJ2-7 TRBV15 - TGTGCCACCAGCACGAGGGGACTAGGGGCTTACGAGCAGTACTTC CATSTRGLGAYEQYF
TRBD2 TRBJ2-1 TRBV19 once TGTGCCAGTAGTAGGACTAGCGGGAGTGAAAATGAGCGGTTCTTC CASSRTSGSENERFF
TRBD1 TRBJ2-2 TRBV10-3 - TGTGCCATCAGAAGACAGGGGGACACCGGGGAGCTGTTTTTT CAIRRQGDTGELFF
- TRBJ2-7 TRBV19 - TGTGCCAGTAGCTCCGAGGGAGGTTTGGGCTACGAGCAGTACTTC CASSSEGGLGYEQYF
- TRBJ2-1 TRBV7-9 - TGTGCCAGCAGCTTACCCCCGCGTCATGAGCAGTTCTTC CASSLPPRHEQFF
TRBD2 TRBJ2-7 TRBV7-6 once TGTGCCAGCAGCTTATCCGTGAGCGGGAGCTCCTACGAGCAGTACTTC CASSLSVSGSSYEQYF
TRBD2 TRBJ2-5 TRBV11-2 - TGTGCCAGCAGTATGACTAGCGGGCGCCAAGAGACCCAGTACTTC CASSMTSGRQETQYF
TRBD2 TRBJ2-2 TRBV14 - TGTGCCAGCAGCCCCCCGGGACTAACGAACACCGGGGAGCTGTTTTTT CASSPPGLTNTGELFF
- TRBJ2-7 TRBV7-2 - TGTGCCAGCAGCCCGACAATGGGGTCCTACGAGCAGTACTTC CASSPTMGSYEQYF
TRBD2 TRBJ2-3 TRBV11-3 - TGTGCCAGCAGCTTAGATTTGCGGGAGCGTGGCACAGATACGCAGTATTTT CASSLDLRERGTDTQYF
TRBD2 TRBJ2-1 TRBV5-1 - TGCGCCAGCAGCTTCGAGGGGACTAGATACAATGAGCAGTTCTTC CASSFEGTRYNEQFF
- TRBJ2-1 TRBV5-8 - TGTGCCAGCAGCTTGGTCGCGTATGGGGCCTTGCAGTTCTTC CASSLVAYGALQFF
TRBD2 TRBJ2-3 TRBV18 - TGTGCCAGCTCATCGTCAGCGGGAGGGCACACAGATACGCAGTATTTT CASSSSAGGHTDTQYF
TRBD1 TRBJ2-1 TRBV10-3 - TGTGCCATCCGACAGGGCCTATACAATGAGCAGTTCTTC CAIRQGLYNEQFF
TRBD1 TRBJ1-2 TRBV18 - TGTGCCAGCTCACCCCGGGACAGGGAACACTATGGCTACACCTTC CASSPRDREHYGYTF
- TRBJ1-6 TRBV27 - TGTGCCAGCAGTTTTTGGGAGAATAATTCACCCCTCCACTTT CASSFWENNSPLHF
TRBD2 TRBJ2-5 TRBV3-1/TRBV3-2 once TGTGCCAGCAGCCCTTTGACTAGCGGCTCCAGGACCCAGTACTTC CASSPLTSGSRTQYF
- TRBJ2-1 TRBV28 - TGTGCCAGCAGTTTATTTTTTGGCAGGGGATACAATGAGCAGTTCTTC CASSLFFGRGYNEQFF
- TRBJ2-1 TRBV27 - TGTGCCAGCAGTTTACTAGGGGCTGGGGGCAATGAGCAGTTCTTC CASSLLGAGGNEQFF
- TRBJ2-1 TRBV7-9 - TGTGCCAGCAGCGTTCAGGCACCCTCCTACAATGAGCAGTTCTTC CASSVQAPSYNEQFF
TRBD2 TRBJ2-5 TRBV18 - TGTGCCAGCTCACCTAGCGGGCAAGAGACCCAGTACTTC CASSPSGQETQYF
- TRBJ1-2 TRBV5-6 - TGTGCCAGCAGCTTGCTGGGGGATGATGGCTACACCTTC CASSLLGDDGYTF
- TRBJ1-1 TRBV5-4 - TGTGCCAGCAGCTTGGGTACAGGCTCCTCCGTGGGGTACACTGAAGCTTTCTTT CASSLGTGSSVGYTEAFF
TRBD1 TRBJ1-5 TRBV4-1 - TGCGCCAGCAGCCAAGAAGGGACAGTCCTAGGACCCCAGCATTTT CASSQEGTVLGPQHF
TRBD1 TRBJ2-5 TRBV5-1 - TGCGCCAGCAGCTTCCAGGGGACAGAGGGAGAGACCCAGTACTTC CASSFQGTEGETQYF
TRBD1 TRBJ2-5 TRBV10-2 medium-sized TGCGCCAGCAGTGGGACAGGGAGGCAAGAGACCCAGTACTTC CASSGTGRQETQYF
- TRBJ1-1 TRBV19 - TGTGCCAGTAGGGACAAGAACACTGAAGCTTTCTTT CASRDKNTEAFF
TRBD1 TRBJ2-3 TRBV11-2 - TGTGCCAGCAGCTTAGCACAGGGGTACACAGATACGCAGTATTTT CASSLAQGYTDTQYF
- TRBJ1-1 TRBV6-6 - TGTGCAACTCACCGCACAGGGATGACTGAAGCTTTCTTT CATHRTGMTEAFF
- TRBJ1-1 TRBV6-5 - TGTGCCAGCAGTTATAATAATGGGCTTAGGGGGACTGAAGCTTTCTTT CASSYNNGLRGTEAFF
- TRBJ2-1 TRBV27 once TGTGCCAGCAGTCTAGATTCCTACAATGAGCAGTTCTTC CASSLDSYNEQFF
TRBD2 TRBJ2-7 TRBV11-2 - TGTGCCAGCAGCTTTGGGACTAGCGGGAGTTTCCAAACCTACGAGCAGTACTTC CASSFGTSGSFQTYEQYF
- TRBJ1-5 TRBV19 - TGTGCCAGTTCAGGTACTGATAGCAATCAGCCCCAGCATTTT CASSGTDSNQPQHF
- TRBJ1-3 TRBV5-1 - TGCGCCAGCAGCTTGGAAGGAAACTCTGGAAACACCATATATTTT CASSLEGNSGNTIYF
- TRBJ2-7 TRBV11-3 once TGTGCCAGCAGCCGAAGTATGGGGGTATACGAGCAGTACTTC CASSRSMGVYEQYF